The clone carrying this T cell receptor beta chain has only a few counts. Its specificity is unknown. Germline CDR1 and CDR2: SGHVS and FNYEAQ. The CDR3 sequence is 15 residues long. V lost 5 bases, J lost 2 bases, and 6 bases stayed unmatched. A quantitative 5'-RACE method, one with molecular barcodes, was used to make TCR beta libraries. One entry per CDR3 protein, called by TCRdb with MiXCR from the 5' RACE reads. The sample records about 340,000 distinct CDR3 sequences, 8% being singletons. This sample was included in a study of CD8 T cells in ankylosing spondylitis. Study results and caveats: Disease-associated clones were reportedly significantly overrepresented in matched ankylosing spondylitis synovial fluid. Certain motif variants had earlier been reported in reactive arthritis synovial fluid and blood. One TCR beta motif, made up of eight highly homologous variants, appeared characteristic of ankylosing spondylitis blood.

This chain uses TRBV7-6 with TRBJ2-1, with 7 nucleotides matching TRBD1. The clonotype originates from a male donor with ankylosing spondylitis. Material: blood, either unsorted or a sorted T cell fraction (not recorded which). The CDR3 loop is CASSPAGTAYNEQFF. CDR3 in DNA: TGTGCCAGCAGCCCAGCCGGGACAGCCTACAATGAGCAGTTCTTC.